The next 17 T cell receptor beta chains were all read from a single sample in a study of blood T cell repertoires in COVID-19. Only in-frame clones appear in the TCRdb table, and some are missing; sequencing was by immunoSEQ multiplex PCR. Of 81,000 or so clones in the sample, roughly 88% are singletons; the top ten hold roughly 8%. The sequenced material came from peripheral blood. Every receptor here comes from a middle-aged man with active COVID-19.

The gene calls are TRBV18 and TRBJ1-4, with 8 bases matching TRBD1. The junction had 7 bases not matched to a gene; V was cut back by 0 bases and J by 10 bases. Per germline, CDR1 KGHSH and CDR2 LQKENI. The length of the CDR3 is 15 residues. CDR3 coding DNA: TGTGCCAGCTCACCACCCGGACAGGGCGTCGCAAAACTGTTTTTT. It encodes CASSPPGQGVAKLFF. The full variable domain, in which reference TRBV18 and TRBJ1-4 provide the parts outside the CDR3, is NAGVMQNPRHLVRRRGQEARLRCSPMKGHSHVYWYRQLPEEGLKFMVYLQKENIIDESGMPKERFSAEFPKEGPSILRIQQVVRGDSAAYFCASSPPGQGVAKLFFGSGTQLSVL.

CDR3 coding DNA: TGTGCCAGCATTAAACAGGGGGCAGGGAACACTGAAGCTTTCTTT. This gives the protein CASIKQGAGNTEAFF. The gene calls are TRBV28 and TRBJ1-1; 9 bases align to TRBD1. CDR1 is MDHEN, CDR2 SYDVKM, per germline. V shed 7 bases and J 1 base; nucleotides not matched to a gene: 7. The CDR3 is 15 residues long. The variable domain in full, completed from reference TRBV28 and TRBJ1-1, reads DVKVTQSSRYLVKRTGEKVFLECVQDMDHENMFWYRQDPGLGLRLIYFSYDVKMKEKGDIPEGYSVSREKKERFSLILESASTNQTSMYLCASIKQGAGNTEAFFGQGTRLTVV.

This clone was observed once. The chain has TRBV6-5 and TRBJ1-4; D unclear. The CDR3 extends over 15 amino acids. Germline V CDR1 and CDR2: MNHEY, SVGAGI. Trimming pared 5 bases from V and 0 bases from J, leaving 10 bases between. The CDR3: CASSRYSATNEKLFF. The CDR3 coding sequence is TGTGCCAGCAGTCGTTACAGTGCAACTAATGAAAAACTGTTTTTT.

The table lists this clone with a count of one. The rearrangement joins TRBV30 to TRBJ1-6; unclear D gene. The length of the CDR3 is 14 residues. The ends were cut back, 2 bases at V and 0 bases at J, with 5 bases in the middle. Germline assignment: CDR1 GTSNPN and CDR2 SVGIG (reference sequence). CDR3 sequence (DNA): TGTGCCTGGAGTCCTATCTCCTATAATTCACCCCTCCACTTT. Protein sequence: CAWSPISYNSPLHF.

The chain is built from TRBV15 and TRBJ2-7; tentative D call: TRBD1 (6 bases). CDR3 length: 15 residues. The V and J ends lost 5 bases and 0 bases respectively, with 14 bases between them. Per germline, CDR1 LNHNV and CDR2 YYDKDF (reference sequence). CDR3 protein: CATSFGQQISYEQYF. In nucleotides, the CDR3 is TGTGCCACCAGCTTTGGACAGCAAATCTCCTACGAGCAGTACTTC.

The rearrangement joins TRBV13 to TRBJ2-7, with 8 nucleotides matching TRBD1. In germline, CDR1 is PRHDT, CDR2 FYEKMQ (reference sequence). The CDR3 sequence is 15 residues long. V trimming: 5 bases; J trimming: 4 bases; junction bases outside the gene matches: 10. CDR3 in amino acids: CASSPPGQAGYEQYF. The CDR3 DNA reads TGTGCCAGCAGCCCCCCGGGACAGGCGGGTTACGAGCAGTACTTC.

The rearrangement uses TRBV7-9 and TRBJ1-4; 8 positions match TRBD1. V trimming: 5 bases; J trimming: 2 bases; junction bases outside the gene matches: 7. Germline assignment: CDR1 SEHNR and CDR2 FQNEAQ (reference sequence). The CDR3 runs to 16 residues. CDR3 DNA: TGTGCCAGCAGCCCCTACAGGGGGAGGACTAATGAAAAACTGTTTTTT. It yields the protein CASSPYRGRTNEKLFF.

The chain links TRBV3-1 (or the pseudogene TRBV3-2) to TRBJ2-7; TRBD2 agrees at 11 bases. The CDR3 contains 15 residues. CDR1 is LGHDT and CDR2 is YNNKEL in the germline V gene (reference sequence). With 3 bases clipped from V and 3 bases from J, the junction kept 4 bases outside the gene matches. CDR3 nucleotides: TGTGCCAGCAGCCAGGGGACTAGCGGTTTCTACGAGCAGTACTTC. Its protein product is CASSQGTSGFYEQYF.

The chain employs TRBV19 and TRBJ1-5; D remains ambiguous. CDR1 LNHDA and CDR2 SQIVND come from the germline V gene (reference sequence). The germline V and J ends were trimmed by 9 bases and 3 bases, with 18 bases remaining between them. This CDR3 spans 15 amino acids. The DNA of the CDR3 is TGTGCCAGCCGGCGAATTGGGCGGGACAATCAGCCCCAGCATTTT. Protein product: CASRRIGRDNQPQHF.

V is TRBV30 and J is TRBJ2-1; no clear D. CDR3 size: 20 residues. V was clipped by 4 bases and J by 3 bases, with 31 bases between them. CDR1 and CDR2 (germline): GTSNPN, SVGIG (reference sequence). The CDR3 loop is CAWTIFAPANRPNIYNEQFF. CDR3 coding DNA: TGTGCCTGGACAATTTTCGCCCCAGCGAACCGACCAAATATCTACAATGAGCAGTTCTTC.

This clone has just one count. V usage is TRBV7-6 and J usage is TRBJ2-1; TRBD2 agrees at 12 bases. This CDR3 is built from 15 residues. V shed 5 bases and J 3 bases; nucleotides not matched to a gene: 2. Germline CDR1 is SGHVS and CDR2 is FNYEAQ. CDR3 sequence (DNA): TGTGCCAGCAGCAGACTAGCGGGGGACTACAATGAGCAGTTCTTC. Its translation: CASSRLAGDYNEQFF.

The V and J genes are TRBV28 and TRBJ2-1; 9 bases fit TRBD2. The CDR3 runs to 14 residues. V lost 6 bases, J lost 7 bases, and 7 bases stayed unmatched. Germline values: CDR1 MDHEN, CDR2 SYDVKM. This chain's CDR3 is CASSPAGGPNEQFF. Here the CDR3 DNA reads TGTGCCAGCAGCCCGGCGGGGGGGCCAAATGAGCAGTTCTTC.

This clone was seen more than once but under ten times. J is TRBJ2-1 and V is TRBV5-1; 9 bases map to TRBD1. Losses at the gene ends were 4 bases for V and 3 bases for J; bases not matched to a gene: 14. CDR1 and CDR2 (germline): SGHRS, YFSETQ. The CDR3 is made up of 18 amino acids. The CDR3 DNA sequence: TGCGCCAGCAGCCCCCTGGGTACAGGGGGCGATAACTACAATGAGCAGTTCTTC. Translating it yields CASSPLGTGGDNYNEQFF. The full variable domain, its missing parts supplied by reference TRBV5-1 and TRBJ2-1, is KAGVTQTPRYLIKTRGQQVTLSCSPISGHRSVSWYQQTPGQGLQFLFEYFSETQRNKGNFPGRFSGRQFSNSRSEMNVSTLELGDSALYLCASSPLGTGGDNYNEQFFGPGTRLTVL.

V gene TRBV4-3 combines with J gene TRBJ2-5, with D maybe TRBD2 (6 bases). Trimming cost V 0 bases and J 2 bases, with 16 bases left between them. The germline V gene has CDR1 LGHNA and CDR2 YSLEER. This CDR3 spans 17 amino acids. CDR3 sequence (DNA): TGCGCCAGCAGCCAAGATTTTTCCCAGGCGGGGCAAGAGACCCAGTACTTC. Its translation: CASSQDFSQAGQETQYF.

The chain uses TRBV7-2 and TRBJ2-5; D call uncertain. Looked up from germline, CDR1 is SGHTA and CDR2 is FQGNSA. The V gene lost 2 bases and the J gene lost 4 bases, with 5 bases spanning the gap. This CDR3 has 12 residues. CDR3 amino acids: CASSLTRETQYF. The CDR3 DNA reads as TGTGCCAGCAGCTTAACGCGAGAGACCCAGTACTTC.

This sequence joins TRBV6-4 and TRBJ1-1; 8 positions match TRBD1. The CDR3 length is 12 residues. V gave up 9 bases and J gave up 3 bases; unmatched junction bases: 3. Germline V CDR1 and CDR2: MRHNA, SNTAGT. CDR3 nucleotides: TGTGCCAGTCAGGGGGCGGACACTGAAGCTTTCTTT. As protein: CASQGADTEAFF.

The chain recombines TRBV5-5 with TRBJ1-5; D is uncertain. With 2 bases removed from V and 5 bases from J, the gap between germline ends came to 14 bases. The CDR3 covers 15 residues. Per the germline V gene, CDR1 is SGHKS and CDR2 is YYEKEE (reference sequence). CDR3 amino acids: CASSFIPGRDQPQHF. The CDR3 DNA sequence: TGTGCCAGCAGCTTCATACCGGGGAGGGATCAGCCCCAGCATTTT.